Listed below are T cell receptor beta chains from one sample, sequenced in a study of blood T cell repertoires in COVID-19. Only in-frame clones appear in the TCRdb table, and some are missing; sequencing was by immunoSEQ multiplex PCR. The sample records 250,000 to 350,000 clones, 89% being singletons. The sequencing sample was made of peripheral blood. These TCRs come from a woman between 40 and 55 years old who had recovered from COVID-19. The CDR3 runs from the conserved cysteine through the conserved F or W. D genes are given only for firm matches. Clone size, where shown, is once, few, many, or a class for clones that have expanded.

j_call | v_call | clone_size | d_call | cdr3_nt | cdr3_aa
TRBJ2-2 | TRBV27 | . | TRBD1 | TGTGCCAGCAGGAACAGGGGAAACACCGGGGAGCTGTTTTTT | CASRNRGNTGELFF
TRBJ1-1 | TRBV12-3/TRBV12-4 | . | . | TGTGCCAGCAGTCGAATGAGAATTGAAGCTTTCTTT | CASSRMRIEAFF
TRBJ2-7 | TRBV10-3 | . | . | TGTGCCATCAGTGACAGGGGGGACGGGAGTCCCTACGAGCAGTACTTC | CAISDRGDGSPYEQYF
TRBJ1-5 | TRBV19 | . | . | TGTGCCAGTAGTATCTTCGGGGATCGCCAGCCCCAGCATTTT | CASSIFGDRQPQHF
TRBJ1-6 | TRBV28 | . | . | TGTGCCAGCAGGGGACATGATAATTCACCCCTCCACTTT | CASRGHDNSPLHF
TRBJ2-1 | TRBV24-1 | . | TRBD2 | TGTGCCACCAGTGACTACCGGGGGGGTTCCTACAATGAGCAGTTCTTC | CATSDYRGGSYNEQFF
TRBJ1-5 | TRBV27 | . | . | TGTGCCAGCAGTTTGGATGCGGATCAGCCCCAGCATTTT | CASSLDADQPQHF
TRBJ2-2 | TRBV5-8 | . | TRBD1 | TGTGCCAGCAGCTTCAACAGGGGGTCGGCCGGGGAGCTGTTTTTT | CASSFNRGSAGELFF
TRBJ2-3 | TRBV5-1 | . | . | TGCGCCAGCAGCTCCGGCGGTTGGGCAGATACGCAGTATTTT | CASSSGGWADTQYF
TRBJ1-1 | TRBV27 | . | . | TGTGCCAGCAGTACACCAGGAGGGGCGACTGAAGCTTTCTTT | CASSTPGGATEAFF
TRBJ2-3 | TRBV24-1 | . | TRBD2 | TGTGCCACCAGTGACCTCGGAGCGGGAGGGACAGATACGCAGTATTTT | CATSDLGAGGTDTQYF
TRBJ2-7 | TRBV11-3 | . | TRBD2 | TGTGCCAGCAGCTTATTCTCCCCGGGTCTAGCGGGGTCCTACGAGCAGTACTTC | CASSLFSPGLAGSYEQYF
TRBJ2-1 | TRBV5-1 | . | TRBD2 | TGCGCCAGCAGCTGGGGGGAGGGCGATGAGCAGTTCTTC | CASSWGEGDEQFF
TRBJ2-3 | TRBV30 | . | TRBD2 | TGTGCCTGGAGTGTACCCGGGAGGGCCTTAAGCACAGATACGCAGTATTTT | CAWSVPGRALSTDTQYF
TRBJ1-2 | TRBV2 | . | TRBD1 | TGTGCCAGCAGTGAAGGGTGGGGCAGGGGGCGTAACTATGGCTACACCTTC | CASSEGWGRGRNYGYTF
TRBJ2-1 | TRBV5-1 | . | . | TGCGCCAGCAGCATCAATAGAGGCAATGAGCAGTTCTTC | CASSINRGNEQFF
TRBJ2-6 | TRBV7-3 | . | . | TGTGCCAGCAGCTTAAACCCTCTTAGCTCTGGGGCCAACGTCCTGACTTTC | CASSLNPLSSGANVLTF
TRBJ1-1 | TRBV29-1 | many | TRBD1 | TGCAGCGTTGTTAGTCAGGGGGCGGCGAACACTGAAGCTTTCTTT | CSVVSQGAANTEAFF
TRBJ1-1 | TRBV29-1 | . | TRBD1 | TGCAGCGGGACAGGGGGCGCGAACACTGAAGCTTTCTTT | CSGTGGANTEAFF
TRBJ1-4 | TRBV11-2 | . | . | TGTGCCAGCAGCTCGGACAGTTGGGGAAAACTGTTTTTT | CASSSDSWGKLFF
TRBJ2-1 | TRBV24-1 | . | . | TGTGCCACCACGGGTGGGGCCTCATACAATGAGCAGTTCTTC | CATTGGASYNEQFF
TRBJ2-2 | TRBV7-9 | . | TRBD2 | TGTGCCAGCAGCTTACTCCGCGGGAGGAACACCGGGGAGCTGTTTTTT | CASSLLRGRNTGELFF
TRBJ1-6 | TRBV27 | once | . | TGTGCCAGCAGTTTCGTGTCCTCCTATAATTCACCCCTCCACTTT | CASSFVSSYNSPLHF
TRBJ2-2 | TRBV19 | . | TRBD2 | TGTGCCAGTACTGAACCGGGACTAGCGGGAAGAAACACCGGGGAGCTGTTTTTT | CASTEPGLAGRNTGELFF
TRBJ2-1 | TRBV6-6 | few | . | TGTGCCAGCAGTTACGGGGAGTCCTACAATGAGCAGTTCTTC | CASSYGESYNEQFF
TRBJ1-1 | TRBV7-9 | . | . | TGTGCCAGCAGCTTAGTAATGGGGCGTGAAGCTTTCTTT | CASSLVMGREAFF
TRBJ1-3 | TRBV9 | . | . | TGTGCCAGCAGCGTAGGCCGTAGTCCGACGTCGAGGGCGGGCGCTGGAAACACCATATATTTT | CASSVGRSPTSRAGAGNTIYF
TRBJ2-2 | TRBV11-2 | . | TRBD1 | TGTGCCAGCAGCTTAGATAGGGGACAGGGGGCACGGACCGGGGAGCTGTTTTTT | CASSLDRGQGARTGELFF
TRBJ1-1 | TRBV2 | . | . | TGTGCCAGCAGACCAGGGAACACTGAAGCTTTCTTT | CASRPGNTEAFF
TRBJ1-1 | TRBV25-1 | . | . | TGTGCCAGCAGTGAAGGGAGGGGGTACACTGAAGCTTTCTTT | CASSEGRGYTEAFF
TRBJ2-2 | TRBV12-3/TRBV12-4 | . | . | TGTGCCAGCAACGTACAACCCGGGGAGCTGTTTTTT | CASNVQPGELFF
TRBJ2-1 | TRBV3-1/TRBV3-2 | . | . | TGTGCCAGCAGCCAAGGGCTTTGGGGCTATGAGCAGTTCTTC | CASSQGLWGYEQFF
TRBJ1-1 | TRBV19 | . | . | TGTGCCAGTACGGGAGCAGGGAACACTGAAGCTTTCTTT | CASTGAGNTEAFF
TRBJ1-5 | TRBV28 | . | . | TGTGCCAGCAGTTTAGATACAGGGAGTCGGCAGCCCCAGCATTTT | CASSLDTGSRQPQHF
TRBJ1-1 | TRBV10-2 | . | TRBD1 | TGCGCCAGCACCCCGGGACAGGGGGCCTACACTGAAGCTTTCTTT | CASTPGQGAYTEAFF
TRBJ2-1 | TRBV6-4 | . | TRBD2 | TGTGCCAGCAGTGACTCGGGTCTAGCGGCCTCCTACAATGAGCAGTTCTTC | CASSDSGLAASYNEQFF
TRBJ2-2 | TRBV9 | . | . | TGTGCCGGCAGCATCTACACCGGGGAGCTGTTTTTT | CAGSIYTGELFF
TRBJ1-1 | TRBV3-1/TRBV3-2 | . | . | TGTGCCAGCAGCCCTGGGAGTGAAGCTTTCTTT | CASSPGSEAFF
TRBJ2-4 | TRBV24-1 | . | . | TGTGCCACCAGTGATTTCGGACAGATGTACTTC | CATSDFGQMYF
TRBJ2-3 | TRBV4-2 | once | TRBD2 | TGTGCCAGCAGCCAAGATAGCGGGAGGCCCGTATATTTT | CASSQDSGRPVYF
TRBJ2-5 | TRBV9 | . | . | TGTGCCAGCAGCGTGAGGGAGGGGGGGGAGACCCAGTACTTC | CASSVREGGETQYF
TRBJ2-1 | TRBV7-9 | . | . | TGTGCCAGCAGCTTAAGCGGACAGTCTATTTCCTACAATGAGCAGTTCTTC | CASSLSGQSISYNEQFF
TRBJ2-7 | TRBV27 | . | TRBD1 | TGTGCCAGCAGTCAGTTATTAACAGGGGGTTACGAGCAGTACTTC | CASSQLLTGGYEQYF
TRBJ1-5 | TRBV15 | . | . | TGTGCCACCAGCAGGGATACAGGGAATCAGCCCCAGCATTTT | CATSRDTGNQPQHF
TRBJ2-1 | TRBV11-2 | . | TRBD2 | TGTGCCAGCAGCTTACGAAGCGGGGGGGGGAATGAGCAGTTCTTC | CASSLRSGGGNEQFF
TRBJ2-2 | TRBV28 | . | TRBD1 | TGTGCCAGCAGTTCCCCTCAGGGGGCAATTGGAGGCGCCGGGGAGCTGTTTTTT | CASSSPQGAIGGAGELFF